The clone carrying this TCR beta chain has more than one count but fewer than ten. What it binds is unknown. The CDR3 is made up of 14 amino acids. Germline V lookup: CDR1 SEHNR, CDR2 FQNEAQ (reference sequence). V gave up 5 bases and J gave up 1 base, with 11 bases separating them. The sample is drawn from a study of T cells in Graves' hyperthyroidism and ophthalmopathy. Findings and caveats of the study: Ophthalmopathy onset followed model prediction by a median roughly 6 months.

Exclusion of a patient resulted from uncontrolled infection, other autoimmune disease, pregnancy or lactation. The study collected blood at first hyperthyroidism diagnosis, before any ophthalmopathy symptoms arose. The authors obtained PBMCs from 10 ml of fresh peripheral blood. TCR beta CDR3 regions were amplified from RNA. The HTBI primer set drove a first-round RT-PCR of the TCR CDR3. TCRdb redid the calling of the multiplex PCR reads with MiXCR, one entry per CDR3 protein. Here the sample spans 550,000 to 850,000 distinct CDR3 sequences, roughly a sixth being singletons. The clonotype was recovered from a woman between 50 and 59 years old with Graves' hyperthyroidism that later progressed to Graves' ophthalmopathy. The gene calls are TRBV7-9 and TRBJ1-1; D is ambiguous. Sample: blood. The CDR3, as DNA: TGTGCCAGCAGCCTTTGGTGGGGGAACACTGAAGCTTTCTTT. Its translation: CASSLWWGNTEAFF.